This entry describes one TCR beta chain. Its antigen remains unknown. Germline CDR1 is LGHDT and CDR2 is YNNKEL (reference sequence). Trimming removed 4 bases from V and 5 bases from J, with 11 bases in between. The CDR3 has 13 amino acids. TCRdb reprocessed the reads via MiXCR and lists one record per CDR3 protein. Among 700,000 to 950,000 distinct CDR3 sequences listed, around a third were seen once. The data belong to a study of T cell repertoires in cytomegalovirus infection. Study-level background: Signatures in public TCR beta sequences pointed to both CMV infection and matching HLA type.

The V and J genes are TRBV3-1 and TRBJ1-1; D remains ambiguous. The clonotype comes from a human donor in good health (CMV status not recorded). Some clones in this sample may be carry-over from other donors' samples. The specimen was cultured CD8+ T cells from PBMCs, collected from culture after CMV antigen stimulation. Here the CDR3 DNA reads TGTGCCAGCAGCCTCGTACCGTATACTGAAGCTTTCTTT. It yields the protein CASSLVPYTEAFF.